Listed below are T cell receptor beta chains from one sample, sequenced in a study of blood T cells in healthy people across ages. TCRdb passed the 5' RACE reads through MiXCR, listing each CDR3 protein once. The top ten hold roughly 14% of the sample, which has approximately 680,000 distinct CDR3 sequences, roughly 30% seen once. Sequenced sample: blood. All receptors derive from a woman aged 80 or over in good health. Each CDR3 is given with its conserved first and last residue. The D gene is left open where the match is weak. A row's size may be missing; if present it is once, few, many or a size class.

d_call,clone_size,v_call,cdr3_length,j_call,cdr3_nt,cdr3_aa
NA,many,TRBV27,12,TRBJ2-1,TGTGCCAGCCGATCGGGGAGCCATGAGCAGTTCTTC,CASRSGSHEQFF
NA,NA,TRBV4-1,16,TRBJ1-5,TGCGCCAGCAGCCAAGGAGGCGGCAGCACGAATCAGCCCCAGCATTTT,CASSQGGGSTNQPQHF
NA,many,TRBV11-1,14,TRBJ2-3,TGTGCCAGCAGCGGGCGGGACCCGACAGATACGCAGTATTTT,CASSGRDPTDTQYF
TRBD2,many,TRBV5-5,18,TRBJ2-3,TGTGCCAGCAGCTTTTCCTATCTACTGACTAGCGGGGTAGATACGCAGTATTTT,CASSFSYLLTSGVDTQYF
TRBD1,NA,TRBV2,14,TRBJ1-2,TGTGCCAGCAGTGAAGGGACAGGATTCTATGGCTACACCTTC,CASSEGTGFYGYTF
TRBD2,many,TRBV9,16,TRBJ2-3,TGTGCCAGCAGCGTCGTAGCGGGGGTCAACACAGATACGCAGTATTTT,CASSVVAGVNTDTQYF
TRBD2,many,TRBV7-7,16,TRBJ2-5,TGTGCTAGCAGCCCGAGACTAGCGGGGGGAACCGAGACCCAGTACTTC,CASSPRLAGGTETQYF
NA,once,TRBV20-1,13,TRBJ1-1,TGCAGTGCTACCCTGGACAGTTGGACTGAAGCTTTCTTT,CSATLDSWTEAFF
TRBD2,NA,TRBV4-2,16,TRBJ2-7,TGTGCCAGCAGCCAAGCTTCCGGACTCGTAGCGGGCGAGCAGTACTTC,CASSQASGLVAGEQYF
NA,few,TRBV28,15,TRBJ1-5,TGTGCCAGCAGACCTTCCGGTAACACAGGTCAGCCCCAGCATTTT,CASRPSGNTGQPQHF
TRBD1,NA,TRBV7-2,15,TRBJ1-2,TGTGCCAGCAGACTAGGACAGGGATCTAACTGTGGCTACACCTTC,CASRLGQGSNCGYTF
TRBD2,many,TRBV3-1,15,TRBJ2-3,TGTGCCAGCAGCCAAGCGGGGGGGAGTTCAGATACGCAGTATTTT,CASSQAGGSSDTQYF
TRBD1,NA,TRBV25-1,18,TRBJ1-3,TGTGCCAGCAGTGGCCTAATGGGACAGGGGGCAGCTGGAAACACCATATATTTT,CASSGLMGQGAAGNTIYF
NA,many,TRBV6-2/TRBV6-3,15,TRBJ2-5,TGTGCCAGCAGTCGTCCTTGGGCCGGACAAGAGACCCAGTACTTC,CASSRPWAGQETQYF
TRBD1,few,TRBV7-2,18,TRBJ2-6,TGTGCCAGCAGCTACGGACAGGGGGCGATCTCTGGGGCCAACGTCCTGACTTTC,CASSYGQGAISGANVLTF
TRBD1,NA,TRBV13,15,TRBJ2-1,TGTGCCAGCAGCCCAAACAGGGGGTCCTGCAATGAGCAGTTCTTC,CASSPNRGSCNEQFF
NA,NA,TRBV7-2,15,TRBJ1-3,TGTGCCAGCAGCTTTGTAGATCCGGGGGGAAACACCATATATTTT,CASSFVDPGGNTIYF
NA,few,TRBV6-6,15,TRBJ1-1,TGTGCCAGCAGTTCCCAACTTTGGGGGGGCACTGAAGCTTTCTTT,CASSSQLWGGTEAFF
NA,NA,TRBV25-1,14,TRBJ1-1,TGTGCCAGCACCCCCCGGCGGCGGAACACTGAAGCTTTCTTT,CASTPRRRNTEAFF
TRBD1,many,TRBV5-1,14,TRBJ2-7,TGCGCCAGCAGCCTCCGACAGGGGAAGGGCGAGCAGTACTTC,CASSLRQGKGEQYF
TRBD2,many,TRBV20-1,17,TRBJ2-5,TGCAGTGCCAGGGGACTAGCGGGGGGCATGTACCAAGAGACCCAGTACTTC,CSARGLAGGMYQETQYF
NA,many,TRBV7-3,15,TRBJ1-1,TGTGCCAGCAGCTTAACGACTGGAGGGAACACTGAAGCTTTCTTT,CASSLTTGGNTEAFF
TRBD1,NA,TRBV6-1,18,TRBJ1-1,TGTGCCAGCAGTGGATACCGGGACAGGGTGTTAATGAACACTGAAGCTTTCTTT,CASSGYRDRVLMNTEAFF
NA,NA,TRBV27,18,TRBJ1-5,TGTGCCAGCAGTAAACGGACGGGGGGATTAGGGCGCAATCAGCCCCAGCATTTT,CASSKRTGGLGRNQPQHF
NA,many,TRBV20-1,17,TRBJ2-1,TGCAGTGCCAGACGTTCGACAGGCCAAGACCCGACGGGTGAGCAGTTCTTC,CSARRSTGQDPTGEQFF
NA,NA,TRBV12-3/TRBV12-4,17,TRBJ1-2,TGTGCCAGCAGTGGTGGGCGAGGACCGCCCAGGGTATATGGCTACACCTTC,CASSGGRGPPRVYGYTF
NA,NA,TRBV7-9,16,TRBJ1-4,TGTGCCAGCAGCCCATTTCGGGGGGGTCGGCTCGAAAAACTGTTTTTT,CASSPFRGGRLEKLFF
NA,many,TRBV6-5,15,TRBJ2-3,TGTGCCAGCAGACCCCGAATGGGGGGGCCAGATACGCAGTATTTT,CASRPRMGGPDTQYF
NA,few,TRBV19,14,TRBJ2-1,TGTGCCAGTAGTGCTCGACTAGTTGGCAATGAGCAGTTCTTC,CASSARLVGNEQFF
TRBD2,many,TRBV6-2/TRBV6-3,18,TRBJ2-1,TGTGCCAGCAATTCAGGCTGGACTAGCGGAGGGATTTACAATGAGCAGTTCTTC,CASNSGWTSGGIYNEQFF
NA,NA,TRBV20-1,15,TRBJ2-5,TGCAGTCCCACGCTTGGCGGTCCCCCCACGGAGACCCAGTACTTC,CSPTLGGPPTETQYF
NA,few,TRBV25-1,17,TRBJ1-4,TGTGCCAGCAGTGACACGGGCCACATTGCAACTAATGAAAAACTGTTTTTT,CASSDTGHIATNEKLFF
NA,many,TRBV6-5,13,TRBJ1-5,TGTGCCAGCAGCGTGACGGGGGATCAGCCCCAGCATTTT,CASSVTGDQPQHF
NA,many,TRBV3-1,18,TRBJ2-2,TGTGCCAGCAGCCCGCCGGGCCTTCTTCTAGGGTTCTCGGGGGAGCTGTTTTTT,CASSPPGLLLGFSGELFF
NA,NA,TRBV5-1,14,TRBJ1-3,TGCGCCAGCAGCTTGGGAGGGGCTGGAAACACCATATATTTT,CASSLGGAGNTIYF
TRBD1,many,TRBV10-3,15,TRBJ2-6,TGTGCCATCCAGACCGGGACAGCTGGGGCCAACGTCCTGACTTTC,CAIQTGTAGANVLTF
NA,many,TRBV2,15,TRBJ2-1,TGTGCCAGCAGTGAGCTGGGCGGGATGTACAATGAGCAGTTCTTC,CASSELGGMYNEQFF
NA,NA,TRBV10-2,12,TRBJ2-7,TGCGCCAGCAGTGAGTCGTACTACGAGCAGTACTTC,CASSESYYEQYF
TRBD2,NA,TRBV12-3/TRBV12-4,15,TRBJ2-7,TGTGCCAGCAGTTTCAGCGGGAGGACCCTCGGGGAGCAGTACTTC,CASSFSGRTLGEQYF
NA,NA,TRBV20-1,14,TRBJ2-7,TGCAGTGCTACGGGTGGGGGGAGCTCCTACGAGCAGTACTTC,CSATGGGSSYEQYF
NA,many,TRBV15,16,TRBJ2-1,TGTGCCACCAGCAGAGGTGGGGGCAGCTCCTACAATGAGCAGTTCTTC,CATSRGGGSSYNEQFF
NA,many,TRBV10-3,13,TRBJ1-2,TGTGCCATCAGGACTTATAGGGAATCGGGCTACACCTTC,CAIRTYRESGYTF
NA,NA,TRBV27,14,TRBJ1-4,TGTGCCAGCAGACCAGGGGTCGTAAATGAAAAACTGTTTTTT,CASRPGVVNEKLFF
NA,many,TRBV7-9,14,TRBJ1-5,TGTGCCAGCAGCCCAGGGAGTTGGAATCAGCCCCAGCATTTT,CASSPGSWNQPQHF
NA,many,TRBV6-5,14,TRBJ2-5,TGTGCCAGCAGTTTCCGACACGGACAAGAGACCCAGTACTTC,CASSFRHGQETQYF
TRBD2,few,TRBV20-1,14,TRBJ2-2,TGCAGTGCTCTGGCGGGGGGGCTAGTCGGGGAGCTGTTTTTT,CSALAGGLVGELFF
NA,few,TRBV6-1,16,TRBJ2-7,TGTGCCAGCAGTGAACTCGGTCAGGGTCTCGGCTACGAGCAGTACTTC,CASSELGQGLGYEQYF
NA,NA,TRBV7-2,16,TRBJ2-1,TGTGCCAGCAGCCAAGATGAAGCGGACTCCTACAATGAGCAGTTCTTC,CASSQDEADSYNEQFF
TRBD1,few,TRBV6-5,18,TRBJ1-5,TGTGCCTGCAGTTACTATTCTGGACAGGGCCGTGGGAGTCAGCCCCAGCATTTT,CACSYYSGQGRGSQPQHF
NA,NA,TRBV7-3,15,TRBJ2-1,TGTGCCAGCAGCCAAGGGGGGAGCTCCTACAATGAGCAGTTCTGG,CASSQGGSSYNEQFW
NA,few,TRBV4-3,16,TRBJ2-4,TGCGCCAGCAGCCAAGATAGGTGGGAGGACAAAAACATTCAGTACTTC,CASSQDRWEDKNIQYF
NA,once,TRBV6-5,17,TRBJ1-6,TGTGCCAGTAGTTATCACAGCACAGCAGACTATAATTCACCCCTCCACTTT,CASSYHSTADYNSPLHF
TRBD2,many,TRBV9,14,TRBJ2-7,TGTGCCAGCAGCGAGGGACTAGCGGGGCTCGAGCAGTACTTC,CASSEGLAGLEQYF
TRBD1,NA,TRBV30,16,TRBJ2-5,TGTGCCTGGAGCGCGCCCCAGACAGGGGTCTCCTACAAGCAGTACTTC,CAWSAPQTGVSYKQYF
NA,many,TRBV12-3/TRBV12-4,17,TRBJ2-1,TGTGCCAGCAGTGGTGGGGTCGGGGGGCTATCCTACAATGAGCAGTTCTTC,CASSGGVGGLSYNEQFF